This TCR beta chain was identified during a study of Graves' ophthalmopathy and Graves' hyperthyroidism. Donors with ophthalmopathy: moderate-to-severe activity, CAS ≥3, NOSPECS ≥4, duration under 3 months. Certain patients, namely those with other autoimmune diseases, uncontrolled infections, pregnancy or lactation, were excluded. Trimming left V 3 bases short and J 3 bases short, with 20 bases between. Germline assignment: CDR1 LNHDA and CDR2 SQIVND (reference sequence). CDR3 length equals 17 residues. Amplification of the TCR beta CDR3 regions used RNA transcripts (as template). First-round RT-PCR used HTBI primers; second-round multiplex PCR followed. Each CDR3 protein is one row after TCRdb ran MiXCR on the multiplex PCR reads. Of around 670,000 distinct CDR3 sequences in the sample, roughly two fifths are singletons; the top ten hold 40% to 45%.

The material sequenced was peripheral blood. This rearrangement joins TRBV19 to TRBJ1-2; possible D gene TRBD1, 6 bases. This receptor was taken from an adult man with Graves' ophthalmopathy. CDR3: CASSIAENRAGDYGYTF. The CDR3 DNA sequence: TGTGCCAGTAGTATTGCCGAAAACAGGGCCGGGGACTATGGCTACACCTTC.